The TCR beta chain under discussion was sequenced for a study of Graves' ophthalmopathy and Graves' hyperthyroidism. General observations from the study: In separating ophthalmopathy from stable hyperthyroidism, a 13-signature model achieved about 91% sensitivity and 65% to 84% specificity.

Transcripts of RNA were the source for amplifying TCR beta CDR3 regions. First-round RT-PCR relied on HTBI primers, and a second-round multiplex PCR came next. TCRdb used MiXCR to reprocess the multiplex PCR reads, holding one entry per CDR3 protein. The sample lists roughly 610,000 distinct CDR3 sequences; 22% were seen once. At least ten counts were recorded for this clonotype. Its antigen is currently unknown. V was shortened by 4 bases and J by 6 bases, with 12 bases between the two germline ends. Germline V gives CDR1 MNHNS, CDR2 SASEGT. The CDR3 is 13 amino acids. Patients in the hyperthyroidism group, adults aged 18 to 65, were newly diagnosed, under 2 months' duration.

V and J are TRBV6-1 and TRBJ1-1, with unresolved D. The sample was peripheral blood. The receptor was isolated from a young woman with stable Graves' hyperthyroidism. Some clones in this sample may be carry-over from other donors' samples. This CDR3 is CASSVYSSSEAFF. In DNA form, the CDR3 reads TGTGCCAGCAGTGTATACAGTTCCTCTGAAGCTTTCTTT.